One sample yielded the 15 T cell receptor beta chains listed below, sequenced in a study of blood T cell repertoires in COVID-19. The repertoire was sequenced with immunoSEQ multiplex PCR; TCRdb's copy has only in-frame clones and lacks some. The profile covers about 120,000 clones, with 75% to 90% appearing a single time and about 4.5% taken by the ten largest. Sequencing used peripheral blood. The receptors originated from a man aged 40-49 years with acute or convalescent COVID-19.

V and J are TRBV12-5 and TRBJ2-2, with D possibly TRBD2 on 6 matching bases. From germline, CDR1 is LGHNT and CDR2 FRNRAP. The CDR3 consists of 14 residues. Trimming pared 8 bases from V and 2 bases from J, leaving 12 bases between. The CDR3, as DNA: TGTGCTAGTCGCTTCGGGAGCAACACCGGGGAGCTGTTTTTT. It is translated as CASRFGSNTGELFF.

The chain couples TRBV14 to TRBJ1-5; the D gene is possibly TRBD1 (6 bases). This CDR3 contains 14 residues. The V end lost 3 bases, the J end lost 5 bases, and 11 bases lay between the germline ends. CDR1 and CDR2 from the germline V gene are SGHDN and FVKESK. In DNA form, the CDR3 reads TGTGCCAGCAGCCAGGGACACAGGGATCAGCCCCAGCATTTT. Amino acids: CASSQGHRDQPQHF.

The chain employs TRBV19 and TRBJ2-7, with TRBD2 identical over 10 bases. CDR3 length equals 15 residues. CDR1 is LNHDA and CDR2 is SQIVND in the germline V gene (reference sequence). V shed 3 bases, J shed 5 bases, and the junction held 7 bases outside the gene matches. The CDR3 DNA follows: TGTGCCAGTAGTATTAGGCTAGCGGGAGTTCACGAGCAGTACTTC. Residues: CASSIRLAGVHEQYF.

The CDR3 loop is CASSPPNRVNTEAFF. In DNA, the CDR3 is TGTGCCAGCTCACCACCTAACAGGGTGAACACTGAAGCTTTCTTT. V usage is TRBV18 and J usage is TRBJ1-1; the D gene is possibly TRBD1 (6 bases). Germline V gene lookup returns CDR1 KGHSH and CDR2 LQKENI. Trimming took 0 bases from V and 0 from J, leaving 8 bases between them. This CDR3 comprises 15 residues.

The chain employs TRBV27 and TRBJ1-1; TRBD1 aligns across 9 bases. Germline CDR1 is MNHEY and CDR2 is SMNVEV (reference sequence). The V segment lost 8 bases and the J segment 1 base; nucleotides outside the gene matches: 8. The CDR3 totals 15 residues. Here the CDR3 reads CASYTGGATNTEAFF. The CDR3 DNA reads as TGTGCCAGCTATACAGGGGGCGCAACGAACACTGAAGCTTTCTTT.

There are many counts of this clone. The V call is TRBV27, the J call TRBJ2-2, with TRBD2 as a possible D gene (6 bases). From germline, CDR1 is MNHEY and CDR2 SMNVEV (reference sequence). Trimming shortened V by 6 bases and J by 4 bases, and 12 bases separated the two germline ends. The CDR3 has 14 amino acids. The DNA of the CDR3 is TGTGCCAGCAGACCGGGACTTAGCACCGGGGAGCTGTTTTTT. Protein: CASRPGLSTGELFF.

This sequence joins TRBV5-1 and TRBJ1-1; 9 bases line up with TRBD1. The CDR3 is made up of 14 amino acids. The trim removed 5 bases at V and 5 bases at J, leaving 7 bases unmatched. Germline assignment: CDR1 SGHRS and CDR2 YFSETQ. Here the CDR3 DNA reads TGCGCCAGCAGGGCGACAGGGGGTGCAACTGAAGCTTTCTTT. Protein sequence: CASRATGGATEAFF.

The gene calls are TRBV5-4 and TRBJ2-7; 9 nucleotides align to TRBD2. Germline V CDR1 and CDR2: SGHNT, YYREEE (reference sequence). Trimming cost V 4 bases and J 0 bases; bases outside gene matches: 8. This CDR3 comprises 16 residues. The DNA for the CDR3 is TGTGCCAGCAGCCGATCGGTTAGCGGGGGCTCCTACGAGCAGTACTTC. Amino acids: CASSRSVSGGSYEQYF.

The chain is built from TRBV5-6 and TRBJ2-1; possibly TRBD2 for D (5 bases). V was pared by 6 bases and J by 8 bases, with 21 bases between. Germline V gene sequence: CDR1 SGHDT, CDR2 YYEEEE. This CDR3 contains 15 residues. As DNA, the CDR3 is TGTGCCAGCAATTTCTTTGGTGGGGAGCTGTATGAGCAGTTCTTC. It yields the protein CASNFFGGELYEQFF.

V usage is TRBV18 and J usage is TRBJ1-1; maybe TRBD1 (5 bases). Trimming shortened V by 4 bases and J by 6 bases, and 15 bases separated the two germline ends. Germline lookup yields CDR1 KGHSH and CDR2 LQKENI. The CDR3 sequence is 14 residues long. CDR3 nucleotide sequence: TGTGCCAGCTCACTCTTAGGACAAGTCGCTGAAGCTTTCTTT. It specifies CASSLLGQVAEAFF.

This sequence joins TRBV29-1 and TRBJ2-2, with 7 bases that match TRBD1. From germline, CDR1 is SQVTM and CDR2 ANQGSEA. The CDR3 covers 13 residues. V gave up 6 bases and J gave up 7 bases; unmatched junction bases: 8. The CDR3 spells CSVARTGGGELFF. The CDR3 nucleotides read TGCAGCGTCGCCCGGACAGGCGGCGGGGAGCTGTTTTTT.

The chain recombines TRBV19 with TRBJ2-2; TRBD2 matches at 8 bases. J lost 6 bases, V lost 3 bases, and 12 bases had no gene match. The CDR3 contains 17 residues. Germline V gives CDR1 LNHDA, CDR2 SQIVND (reference sequence). For the CDR3, the DNA is TGTGCCAGTAGTATCTTTGCGGGAGGTACTGACGCCGGGGAGCTGTTTTTT. It codes for CASSIFAGGTDAGELFF.

This chain connects TRBV4-3 to TRBJ1-5, with 10 bases matching TRBD1. V lost 1 base to trimming and J lost 7 bases; unmatched junction nucleotides: 1. Germline loops: CDR1 LGHNA, CDR2 YSLEER. The CDR3 covers 14 residues. The CDR3 loop reads CASSQATGGQPQHF. The CDR3 coding sequence is TGCGCCAGCAGCCAAGCGACAGGGGGCCAGCCCCAGCATTTT.

V is TRBV11-2 and J is TRBJ2-1; the D gene is possibly TRBD1 (6 bases). Germline V CDR1 and CDR2: SGHAT, FQNNGV. The CDR3 spans 15 residues. The V end was cut by 6 bases, the J end by 0 bases, with 12 bases between. The CDR3 protein is CASRRQGSSYNEQFF. The DNA for the CDR3 is TGTGCCAGCAGGCGTCAGGGGAGCTCCTACAATGAGCAGTTCTTC.

The V and J genes are TRBV10-3 and TRBJ1-1; tentatively, D is TRBD1 (6 bases). V lost 3 bases and J 1 base, leaving 12 bases between the germline ends. The CDR3 contains 15 residues. Germline CDR1 reads ENHRY; CDR2 reads SYGVKD. CDR3 in amino acids: CAISESGQQNTEAFF. The CDR3 coding sequence is TGTGCCATCAGTGAATCGGGACAACAGAACACTGAAGCTTTCTTT.